This is a list of T cell receptor beta chains from one sample in a study of shared clonotypes between healthy human individuals. TCRdb's copy holds only in-frame clones and misses some; the assay was immunoSEQ multiplex PCR. The profile shows 450,000 to 500,000 clones, around four fifths of them singletons. The sample consisted of PBMCs. The receptors here all came from a woman between 35 and 50 years old in good health. Some clones in this sample may be carry-over from other donors' samples. The CDR3 runs from the conserved cysteine through the conserved F or W. The D gene is left open where the match is weak. Rows give clone size only sometimes, using once, few, many, or a class for an expanded clone.

D: -
V: TRBV12-1
size: many
J: TRBJ2-7
CDR3: CAATSGTAEQYF
DNA: TGTGCCGCCACTAGCGGGACGGCCGAGCAGTACTTC

D: -
V: TRBV5-4
size: -
J: TRBJ2-5
CDR3: CASSLDRAQETQYF
DNA: TGTGCCAGCAGCTTGGATAGGGCACAAGAGACCCAGTACTTC

D: -
V: TRBV4-3
size: -
J: TRBJ2-7
CDR3: CASSQAGTYEQYF
DNA: TGCGCCAGCAGCCAGGCAGGAACCTACGAGCAGTACTTC

D: -
V: TRBV5-1
size: few
J: TRBJ1-1
CDR3: CASSLPDSFAAFF
DNA: TGCGCCAGCAGCTTACCGGACAGCTTTGCTGCTTTCTTT

D: -
V: TRBV18
size: -
J: TRBJ2-3
CDR3: CASSPLGTISTDTQYF
DNA: TGTGCCAGCTCACCACTTGGGACAATAAGCACAGATACGCAGTATTTT

D: TRBD2
V: TRBV11-2
size: -
J: TRBJ2-5
CDR3: CASSPNSGLAQETQYF
DNA: TGTGCCAGCAGCCCCAACAGCGGACTAGCTCAAGAGACCCAGTACTTC

D: TRBD2
V: TRBV28
size: -
J: TRBJ2-7
CDR3: CASTGGPREQYF
DNA: TGTGCCAGCACGGGGGGACCTCGGGAGCAGTACTTC

D: TRBD2
V: TRBV4-2
size: -
J: TRBJ2-2
CDR3: CASSQVSSGSTGELFF
DNA: TGTGCCAGCAGCCAAGTCTCTAGCGGGAGCACCGGGGAGCTGTTTTTT

D: TRBD1
V: TRBV19
size: -
J: TRBJ2-2
CDR3: CASSEQGTGELFF
DNA: TGTGCCAGTAGTGAACAGGGGACCGGGGAGCTGTTTTTT

D: TRBD1
V: TRBV9
size: -
J: TRBJ1-4
CDR3: CASSAMTGGESNEKLFF
DNA: TGTGCCAGCAGCGCCATGACAGGGGGCGAGTCTAATGAAAAACTGTTTTTT

D: TRBD1
V: TRBV6-1
size: once
J: TRBJ2-7
CDR3: CASSERQGLSYEQYF
DNA: TGTGCCAGCAGTGAGCGACAGGGGCTCTCCTACGAGCAGTACTTC

D: -
V: TRBV7-9
size: -
J: TRBJ1-5
CDR3: CASSLGGGGGANQPQHF
DNA: TGTGCCAGCAGCTTAGGTGGTGGGGGGGGCGCGAATCAGCCCCAGCATTTT

D: TRBD2
V: TRBV11-3
size: -
J: TRBJ2-3
CDR3: CASSSRSAGGPGDTQYF
DNA: TGTGCCAGCAGCTCTAGATCAGCGGGAGGGCCAGGGGATACGCAGTATTTT

D: -
V: TRBV5-1
size: once
J: TRBJ2-5
CDR3: CASSLGGRETETQYF
DNA: TGCGCCAGCAGCTTGGGTGGCAGGGAAACGGAGACCCAGTACTTC

D: TRBD1
V: TRBV15
size: once
J: TRBJ1-1
CDR3: CATSSAWTGGTEAFF
DNA: TGTGCCACCAGCAGTGCCTGGACAGGGGGCACTGAAGCTTTCTTT

D: -
V: TRBV11-3
size: -
J: TRBJ2-1
CDR3: CASSFTSSNEQFF
DNA: TGTGCCAGCAGCTTTACTAGCTCCAATGAGCAGTTCTTC

D: -
V: TRBV12-5
size: -
J: TRBJ2-1
CDR3: CASGLGGIRYNEQFF
DNA: TGTGCTAGTGGTTTGGGTGGGATAAGGTACAATGAGCAGTTCTTC

D: -
V: TRBV25-1
size: -
J: TRBJ2-5
CDR3: CASSGRHADRPRETQYF
DNA: TGTGCCAGCAGTGGGAGACACGCGGACCGCCCGCGGGAGACCCAGTACTTC

D: -
V: TRBV5-4
size: -
J: TRBJ2-5
CDR3: CASSLDVGSTQETQYF
DNA: TGTGCCAGCAGCTTGGACGTGGGATCCACCCAGGAGACCCAGTACTTC

D: -
V: TRBV5-4
size: -
J: TRBJ2-1
CDR3: CASSLVANNEQFF
DNA: TGTGCCAGCAGCTTGGTAGCTAACAATGAGCAGTTCTTC

D: TRBD2
V: TRBV4-3
size: -
J: TRBJ2-5
CDR3: CASSRRGLARGETQYF
DNA: TGCGCCAGCAGTCGGAGGGGACTAGCGAGGGGCGAGACCCAGTACTTC

D: -
V: TRBV28
size: -
J: TRBJ2-7
CDR3: CASSLRNYEQYF
DNA: TGTGCCAGCAGTTTGAGAAACTACGAGCAGTACTTC

D: -
V: TRBV27
size: few
J: TRBJ2-3
CDR3: CASSINRADTQYF
DNA: TGTGCCAGCAGTATCAACAGGGCAGATACGCAGTATTTT

D: -
V: TRBV30
size: -
J: TRBJ2-1
CDR3: CAWSVLRGINNEQFF
DNA: TGTGCCTGGAGTGTACTTAGGGGAATTAACAATGAGCAGTTCTTC

D: -
V: TRBV4-1
size: few
J: TRBJ2-7
CDR3: CASSQEQNYEQYF
DNA: TGCGCCAGCAGCCAAGAGCAGAACTACGAGCAGTACTTC

D: TRBD1
V: TRBV28
size: -
J: TRBJ2-7
CDR3: CASRDRGSGSSYEQYF
DNA: TGTGCCAGCAGGGACAGGGGCTCGGGCAGCTCCTACGAGCAGTACTTC

D: TRBD2
V: TRBV28
size: -
J: TRBJ2-1
CDR3: CASSSISGSKGYNEQFF
DNA: TGTGCCAGCAGTTCCATTAGCGGGAGTAAGGGCTACAATGAGCAGTTCTTC

D: -
V: TRBV11-2
size: -
J: TRBJ2-1
CDR3: CASSRGNEQFF
DNA: TGTGCCAGCAGCAGGGGCAATGAGCAGTTCTTC

D: TRBD1
V: TRBV11-2
size: -
J: TRBJ2-2
CDR3: CASSTGGQGYTGELFF
DNA: TGTGCCAGCAGCACGGGGGGACAGGGGTACACCGGGGAGCTGTTTTTT

D: -
V: TRBV19
size: -
J: TRBJ1-3
CDR3: CASSTRGTSGNTIYF
DNA: TGTGCCAGTAGTACCCGGGGGACTTCAGGAAACACCATATATTTT

D: TRBD2
V: TRBV30
size: -
J: TRBJ2-3
CDR3: CAWSVTAGVGDTQYF
DNA: TGTGCCTGGAGTGTAACAGCGGGAGTGGGAGATACGCAGTATTTT

D: -
V: TRBV4-2
size: -
J: TRBJ2-5
CDR3: CASSPKGSSEETQYF
DNA: TGTGCCAGCAGCCCCAAAGGGAGCTCTGAGGAGACCCAGTACTTC

D: TRBD2
V: TRBV5-4
size: -
J: TRBJ2-2
CDR3: CASSPGLAVNTGELFF
DNA: TGTGCCAGCAGCCCGGGACTAGCGGTAAACACCGGGGAGCTGTTTTTT

D: -
V: TRBV5-1
size: -
J: TRBJ1-2
CDR3: CASSLEGGYTF
DNA: TGCGCCAGCAGCTTAGAGGGCGGCTACACCTTC

D: -
V: TRBV14
size: -
J: TRBJ1-2
CDR3: CASSQGANYGYTF
DNA: TGTGCCAGCAGCCAAGGAGCCAACTATGGCTACACCTTC

D: TRBD2
V: TRBV6-1
size: -
J: TRBJ2-1
CDR3: CASSEGLAVYNEQFF
DNA: TGTGCCAGCAGTGAGGGACTAGCGGTGTACAATGAGCAGTTCTTC

D: -
V: TRBV4-2
size: -
J: TRBJ1-1
CDR3: CASSPYPDRNTEAFF
DNA: TGTGCCAGCAGCCCCTATCCCGACCGAAACACTGAAGCTTTCTTT

D: TRBD2
V: TRBV11-1
size: once
J: TRBJ2-1
CDR3: CASSFRTSGHNEQFF
DNA: TGTGCCAGCAGCTTCAGAACTAGCGGACACAATGAGCAGTTCTTC

D: -
V: TRBV19
size: -
J: TRBJ1-5
CDR3: CASSIIVGTGGFGNQPQHF
DNA: TGTGCCAGTAGTATCATAGTGGGGACGGGGGGATTCGGCAATCAGCCCCAGCATTTT

D: -
V: TRBV2
size: -
J: TRBJ1-1
CDR3: CASSEWTAGTEAFF
DNA: TGTGCCAGCAGTGAGTGGACAGCTGGGACTGAAGCTTTCTTT

D: TRBD1
V: TRBV4-1
size: few
J: TRBJ2-7
CDR3: CASSLGTGAYEQYF
DNA: TGCGCCAGCAGCCTCGGGACAGGTGCCTACGAGCAGTACTTC

D: -
V: TRBV1
size: -
J: TRBJ2-3
CDR3: CTSKEALTSTDTQYF
DNA: TGCACCAGCAAAGAAGCACTCACTAGCACAGATACGCAGTATTTT

D: -
V: TRBV7-2
size: -
J: TRBJ2-7
CDR3: CASSPGLGSFYEQYF
DNA: TGTGCCAGCAGCCCCGGCTTAGGCAGCTTCTACGAGCAGTACTTC